The subject of this entry is one T cell receptor (beta chain). As yet, its antigen is unknown. Around 10 ml fresh peripheral blood yielded the PBMCs. Amplified TCR beta CDR3 regions came from RNA transcripts. Carried out on the TCR CDR3, a first-round RT-PCR used the HTBI primer set. TCRdb reprocessed the multiplex PCR reads via MiXCR and lists one record per CDR3 protein. Of under 450,000 distinct CDR3 sequences listed, approximately 14% are singletons. This entry is derived from a study of T cells in Graves' hyperthyroidism and ophthalmopathy. Points from the study as a whole: Through a model of 13 V-J features, ophthalmopathy was separated from stable hyperthyroidism.

This clonotype was sampled from a woman between 18 and 30 years old with Graves' hyperthyroidism. Specimen: blood.

The CDR3 nucleotides read TGTGCCAGTCATCGTCTGGGGGGCGCGGGCGAAAAACTGTTTTTT. This encodes CASHRLGGAGEKLFF. The V call is TRBV28, the J call TRBJ1-4; weak D call: TRBD1 (6 bases). This CDR3 spans 15 amino acids. Trimming left V 9 bases short and J 8 bases short, with 22 bases between. The germline CDR1 and CDR2 sequences are MDHEN and SYDVKM.